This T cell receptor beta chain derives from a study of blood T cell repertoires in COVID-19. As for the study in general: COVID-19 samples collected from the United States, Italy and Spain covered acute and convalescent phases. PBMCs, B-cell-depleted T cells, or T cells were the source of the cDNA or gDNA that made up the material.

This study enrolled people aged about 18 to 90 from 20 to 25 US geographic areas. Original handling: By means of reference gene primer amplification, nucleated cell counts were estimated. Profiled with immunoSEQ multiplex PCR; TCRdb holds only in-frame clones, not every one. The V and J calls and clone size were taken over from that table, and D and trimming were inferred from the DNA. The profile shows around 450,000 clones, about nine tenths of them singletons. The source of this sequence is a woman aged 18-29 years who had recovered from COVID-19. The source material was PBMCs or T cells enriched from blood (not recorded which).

CDR3 DNA: TGCAGTGCTCTTCCCCAAGAGACCCAGTACTTC. Protein sequence: CSALPQETQYF. This rearrangement joins TRBV20-1 to TRBJ2-5; D gene unclear. Trimming cost V 5 bases and J 1 base, with 5 bases left between them. Germline CDR1 is DFQATT and CDR2 is SNEGSKA (reference sequence). This CDR3 has 11 residues.